The clone carrying this T cell receptor beta chain was detected only a few times. Its antigen is not known. Time point described: late sampling 161 to 241 days after vaccination in three convalescent patients. Regarding treatment: approximately 11-day PBMC culture with coronavirus spike peptide pools or control peptides (ViraFEST assay). ViraFEST used peptide pools to expand antigen-specific T cells before TCR sequencing. Two million PBMCs per well were cultured with approximately 9.8 IU/ml IL-2 and roughly 10 ug/ml peptide pools. Culture proceeded for approximately 11 days, and CD4+ T cells were then isolated by negative selection. At the Johns Hopkins FTIC core, DNA taken from cultured CD4+ T cells was sequenced by way of the Oncomine TCR Beta short-read assay. Cultured CD4+ T cells yielded the extracted genomic DNA. In TCRdb, the PCR reads were re-called with MiXCR into one record per CDR3 protein. This table has tens of thousands of distinct CDR3 sequences, about 40% appearing once.

The record originates from a study of vaccination and CD4 T cells after COVID-19. This clonotype originated in a human donor who had recovered from COVID-19. The sequencing used CD4+ T cells from blood, cultured in vitro, collected about 7 months after SARS-CoV-2 vaccination.

CDR3 protein: CSARGSGQGFSTDTQYF. Written as DNA, the CDR3 is TGCAGTGCTAGAGGAAGTGGACAGGGCTTTAGCACAGATACGCAGTATTTT. The chain recombines TRBV20-1 with TRBJ2-3; 8 nucleotides match TRBD1. The CDR3 contains 17 residues. The germline V gene has CDR1 DFQATT and CDR2 SNEGSKA (reference sequence). V was clipped by 1 base and J by 0 bases; unmatched bases: 9.